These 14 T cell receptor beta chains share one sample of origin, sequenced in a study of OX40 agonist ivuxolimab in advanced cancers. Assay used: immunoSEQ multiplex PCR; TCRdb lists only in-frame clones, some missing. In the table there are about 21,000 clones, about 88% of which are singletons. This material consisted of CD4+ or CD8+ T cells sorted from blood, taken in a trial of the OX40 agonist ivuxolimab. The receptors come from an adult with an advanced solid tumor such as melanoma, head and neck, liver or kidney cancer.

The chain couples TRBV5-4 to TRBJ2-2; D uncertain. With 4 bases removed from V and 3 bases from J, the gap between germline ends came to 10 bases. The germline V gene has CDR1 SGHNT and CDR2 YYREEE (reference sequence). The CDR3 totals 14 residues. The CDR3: CASSQNADTGELFF. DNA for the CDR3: TGTGCCAGCAGCCAAAATGCGGACACCGGGGAGCTGTTTTTT. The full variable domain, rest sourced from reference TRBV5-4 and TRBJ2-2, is ETGVTQSPTHLIKTRGQQVTLRCSSQSGHNTVSWYQQALGQGPQFIFQYYREEENGRGNFPPRFSGLQFPNYSSELNVNALELDDSALYLCASSQNADTGELFFGEGSRLTVL.

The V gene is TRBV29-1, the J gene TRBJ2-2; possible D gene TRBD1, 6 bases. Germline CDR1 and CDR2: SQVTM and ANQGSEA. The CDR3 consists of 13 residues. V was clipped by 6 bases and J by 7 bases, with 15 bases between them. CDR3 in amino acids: CSVETGFGGELFF. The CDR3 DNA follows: TGCAGCGTGGAAACAGGGTTCGGCGGGGAGCTGTTTTTT.

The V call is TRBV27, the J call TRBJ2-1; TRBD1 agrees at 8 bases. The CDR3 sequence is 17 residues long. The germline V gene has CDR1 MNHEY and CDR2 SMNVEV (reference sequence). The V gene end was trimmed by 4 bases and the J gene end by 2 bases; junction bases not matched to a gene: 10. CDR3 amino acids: CASSSTGGRGTYNEQFF. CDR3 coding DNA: TGTGCCAGCAGTTCAACAGGGGGACGGGGGACCTACAATGAGCAGTTCTTC.

In DNA, the CDR3 is TGTGCCAGCAGTCCATCCCCCCATCTTCGGGAGCAAGAGACCCAGTACTTC. It yields the protein CASSPSPHLREQETQYF. This rearrangement joins TRBV27 to TRBJ2-5, with a tentative D call TRBD2 (6 bases). Trimming removed 5 bases at V and 2 bases at J, with 21 bases between. The CDR3 covers 17 residues. Germline CDR1 and CDR2: MNHEY and SMNVEV (reference sequence).

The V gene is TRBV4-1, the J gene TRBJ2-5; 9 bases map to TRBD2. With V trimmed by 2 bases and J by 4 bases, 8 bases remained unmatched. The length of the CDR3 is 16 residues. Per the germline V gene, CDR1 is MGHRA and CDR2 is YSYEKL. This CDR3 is CASSQSIAGEGETQYF. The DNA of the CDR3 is TGCGCCAGCAGCCAATCCATAGCGGGAGAAGGAGAGACCCAGTACTTC.

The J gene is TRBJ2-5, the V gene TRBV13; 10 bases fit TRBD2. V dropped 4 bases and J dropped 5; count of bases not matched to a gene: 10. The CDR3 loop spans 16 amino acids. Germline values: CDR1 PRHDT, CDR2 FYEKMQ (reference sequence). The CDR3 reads CASSSISGGAEETQYF. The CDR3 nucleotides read TGTGCCAGCAGCTCGATCAGCGGGGGGGCCGAGGAGACCCAGTACTTC.

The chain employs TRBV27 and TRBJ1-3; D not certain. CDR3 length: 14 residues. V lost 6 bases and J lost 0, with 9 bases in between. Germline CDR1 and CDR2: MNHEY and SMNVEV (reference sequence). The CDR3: CASRSRSSGNTIYF. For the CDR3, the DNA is TGTGCCAGCAGGAGTAGAAGCTCTGGAAACACCATATATTTT.

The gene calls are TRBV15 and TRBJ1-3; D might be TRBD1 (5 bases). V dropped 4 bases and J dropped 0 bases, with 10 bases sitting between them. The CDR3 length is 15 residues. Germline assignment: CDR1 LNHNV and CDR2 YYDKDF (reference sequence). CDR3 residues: CATSKGDNSGNTIYF. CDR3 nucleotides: TGTGCCACCAGCAAAGGGGATAACTCTGGAAACACCATATATTTT.

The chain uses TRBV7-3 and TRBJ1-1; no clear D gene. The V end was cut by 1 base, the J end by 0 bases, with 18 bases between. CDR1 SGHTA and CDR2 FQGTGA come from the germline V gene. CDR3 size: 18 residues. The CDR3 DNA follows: TGTGCCAGCAGCTTAAGAGGGCCGGAGAAATACATGAACACTGAAGCTTTCTTT. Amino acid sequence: CASSLRGPEKYMNTEAFF.

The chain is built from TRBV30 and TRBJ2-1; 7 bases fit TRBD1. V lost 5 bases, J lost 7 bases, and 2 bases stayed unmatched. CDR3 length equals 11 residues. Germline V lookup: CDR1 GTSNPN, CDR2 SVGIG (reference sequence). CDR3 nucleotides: TGTGCCTGGGACAGGGTAAATGAGCAGTTCTTC. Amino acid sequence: CAWDRVNEQFF.

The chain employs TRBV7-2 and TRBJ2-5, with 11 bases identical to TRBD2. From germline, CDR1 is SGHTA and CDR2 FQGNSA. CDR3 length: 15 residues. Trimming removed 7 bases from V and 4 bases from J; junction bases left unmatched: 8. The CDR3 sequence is CASTRLAGLRETQYF. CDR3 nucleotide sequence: TGTGCCAGCACACGACTAGCGGGATTGAGAGAGACCCAGTACTTC. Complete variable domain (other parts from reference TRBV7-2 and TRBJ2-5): GAGVSQSPSNKVTEKGKDVELRCDPISGHTALYWYRQSLGQGLEFLIYFQGNSAPDKSGLPSDRFSAERTGGSVSTLTIQRTQQEDSAVYLCASTRLAGLRETQYFGPGTRLLVL.

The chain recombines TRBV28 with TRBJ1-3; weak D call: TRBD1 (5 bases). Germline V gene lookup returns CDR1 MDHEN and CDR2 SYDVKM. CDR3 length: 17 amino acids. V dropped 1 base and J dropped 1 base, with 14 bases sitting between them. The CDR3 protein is CASSLYRTGTSGNTIYF. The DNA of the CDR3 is TGTGCCAGCAGTTTATATCGAACTGGGACTTCTGGAAACACCATATATTTT.

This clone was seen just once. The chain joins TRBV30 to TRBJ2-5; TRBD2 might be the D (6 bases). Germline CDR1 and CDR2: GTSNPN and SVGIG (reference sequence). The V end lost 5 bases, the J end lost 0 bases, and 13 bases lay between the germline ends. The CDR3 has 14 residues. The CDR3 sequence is CAWGSSAYQETQYF. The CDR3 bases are TGTGCCTGGGGGTCTAGCGCATACCAAGAGACCCAGTACTTC.

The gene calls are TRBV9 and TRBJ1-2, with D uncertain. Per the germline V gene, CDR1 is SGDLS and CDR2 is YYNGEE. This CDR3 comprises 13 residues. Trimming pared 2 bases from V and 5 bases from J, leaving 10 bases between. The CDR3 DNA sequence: TGTGCCAGCAGCGTTCAAGGAGGGTATGGCTACACCTTC. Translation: CASSVQGGYGYTF.